The 26 T cell receptor beta chains below all came from one sample that was sequenced in a study of ipilimumab plus nivolumab after autologous stem cell transplantation (dated by TCRdb to the early 2020s). To prepare the library, the immunoSEQ multiplex PCR assay was applied. TCRdb carries this immuneACCESS record with in-frame sequences only. Its versions omit some clonotypes, under half of them owing to an unresolved V gene in the studies checked, with the rest unexplained. The sample records about 40,000 clones, 85% to 95% of which are singletons. In total, the top ten clones hold 0.9% of the sample. The material was PBMCs, obtained in a trial of ipilimumab plus nivolumab as post-transplant consolidation. The receptors originated from a male donor with multiple myeloma.

This chain joins TRBV7-2 and TRBJ2-1; 9 bases are shared with TRBD1. Trimming cost V 3 bases and J 7 bases; bases outside gene matches: 4. This CDR3 contains 14 residues. Germline loops: CDR1 SGHTA, CDR2 FQGNSA. CDR3 in DNA: TGTGCCAGCAGCTTGGGGACAGGGAATAATGAGCAGTTCTTC. Its protein is CASSLGTGNNEQFF.

The rearrangement joins TRBV7-8 to TRBJ2-3; 10 nucleotides align to TRBD2. The CDR3 extends over 16 amino acids. Unmatched junction bases numbered 10, after V lost 5 bases and J lost 5 bases. Germline lookup yields CDR1 SGHVS and CDR2 FQNEAQ. The CDR3 protein is CASSATSGTILDTQYF. In nucleotides, the CDR3 is TGTGCCAGCAGCGCCACTAGCGGGACCATTTTAGATACGCAGTATTTT.

The chain couples TRBV30 to TRBJ1-2, with D perhaps TRBD1 (6 bases). Trimming removed 0 bases from V and 4 bases from J, with 21 bases in between. This CDR3 has 17 amino acids. The germline gives CDR1 GTSNPN, CDR2 SVGIG (reference sequence). The CDR3 is CAWSVGKTTGGVYGYTF. Written as DNA, the CDR3 is TGTGCCTGGAGTGTAGGGAAAACGACAGGAGGGGTCTATGGCTACACCTTC. Full variable domain (outside the CDR3, taken from reference TRBV30 and TRBJ1-2): SQTIHQWPATLVQPVGSPLSLECTVEGTSNPNLYWYRQAAGRGLQLLFYSVGIGQISSEVPQNLSASRPQDRQFILSSKKLLLSDSGFYLCAWSVGKTTGGVYGYTFGSGTRLTVV.

The V call is TRBV29-1, the J call TRBJ2-5; no firm D call. The ends were cut back, 3 bases at V and 5 bases at J, with 7 bases in the middle. Germline V gene data show CDR1 as SQVTM and CDR2 as ANQGSEA. There are 11 residues in the CDR3. The chain's CDR3 is CSVDPAETQYF. The CDR3 DNA reads as TGCAGCGTTGACCCTGCGGAGACCCAGTACTTC.

V and J are TRBV30 and TRBJ2-7; 7 bases map to TRBD2. This CDR3 region has 14 residues. Germline lookup yields CDR1 GTSNPN and CDR2 SVGIG (reference sequence). V gave up 0 bases and J gave up 7 bases; unmatched junction bases: 9. The CDR3 here is CAWSVLAGSGEQYF. Here the CDR3 DNA reads TGTGCCTGGAGTGTATTAGCGGGTAGTGGGGAGCAGTACTTC.

This chain links TRBV25-1 with TRBJ1-1; TRBD1 is a possible D gene (5 bases). Germline CDR1 is MGHDK and CDR2 is SYGVNS. The CDR3 length is 13 residues. V was pared by 6 bases and J by 3 bases, with 11 bases between. CDR3 coding DNA: TGTGCCAGCAGACAGAGGGGTGACACTGAAGCTTTCTTT. Amino acid sequence: CASRQRGDTEAFF.

This chain uses TRBV10-3 with TRBJ1-5; D gene ambiguous. Germline lookup yields CDR1 ENHRY and CDR2 SYGVKD. Trimming took 4 bases from V and 3 from J, leaving 7 bases between them. The CDR3 is made up of 13 amino acids. The CDR3 DNA reads TGTGCCATCAGTGTTGGTGCCAATCAGCCCCAGCATTTT. Its protein is CAISVGANQPQHF.

This chain links TRBV14 with TRBJ2-7; D gene uncertain. V lost 3 bases, J lost 6 bases, and 12 bases lay in between. CDR1 and CDR2 (germline): SGHDN, FVKESK. The CDR3 loop spans 13 amino acids. CDR3 in DNA: TGTGCCAGCAGCCAGACCTTAGCATCCGAGCAGTACTTC. Encoded protein: CASSQTLASEQYF.

The CDR3 DNA follows: TGTGCCAGCAAGAGGGGGGCTTCGAACACCGGGGAGCTGTTTTTT. It encodes CASKRGASNTGELFF. The chain employs TRBV6-1 and TRBJ2-2; D possibly matches TRBD1 or TRBD2 (6 bases each). This CDR3 comprises 15 residues. V was pared by 7 bases and J by 0 bases, with 12 bases between. The germline V gene has CDR1 MNHNS and CDR2 SASEGT.

The genes are TRBV19 and TRBJ1-5; D gene uncertain. The ends were cut back, 6 bases at V and 1 base at J, with 7 bases in the middle. Germline loops: CDR1 LNHDA, CDR2 SQIVND (reference sequence). The CDR3 loop spans 13 amino acids. The CDR3 nucleotides read TGTGCCAGTAGCGTTGACAGCAATCAGCCCCAGCATTTT. Translating gives CASSVDSNQPQHF.

This rearrangement joins TRBV7-9 to TRBJ2-4, with unresolved D. The CDR3 consists of 14 residues. CDR1 and CDR2 (germline): SEHNR, FQNEAQ (reference sequence). V lost 8 bases to trimming and J lost 0 bases, with 11 bases between them. This chain's CDR3 is CASEPALAKNIQYF. The CDR3 region has the DNA TGTGCCAGCGAACCCGCTCTAGCCAAAAACATTCAGTACTTC. The full variable domain, in which reference TRBV7-9 and TRBJ2-4 provide the parts outside the CDR3, is DTGVSQNPRHKITKRGQNVTFRCDPISEHNRLYWYRQTLGQGPEFLTYFQNEAQLEKSRLLSDRFSAERPKGSFSTLEIQRTEQGDSAMYLCASEPALAKNIQYFGAGTRLSVL.

V usage is TRBV4-1 and J usage is TRBJ1-5; TRBD1 agrees at 10 bases. This CDR3 comprises 18 residues. The V gene's germline CDR1 is MGHRA and CDR2 YSYEKL. Trimming took 1 base from V and 6 from J; bases not matched to a gene: 12. The CDR3 DNA reads as TGCGCCAGCAGCCAAGGGGGCTTATCGGGACAGGGGATTCAGCCCCAGCATTTT. Translation: CASSQGGLSGQGIQPQHF.

This clone was counted a single time. The chain links TRBV7-8 to TRBJ2-3, with TRBD2 identical over 9 bases. This CDR3 comprises 16 residues. The germline gives CDR1 SGHVS, CDR2 FQNEAQ. The V and J ends lost 1 base and 2 bases, in that order; junction bases with no gene match: 4. Here the CDR3 DNA reads TGTGCCAGCAGCTTAGAAGGACTAGCGCTCACAGATACGCAGTATTTT. Its protein is CASSLEGLALTDTQYF.

The chain carries TRBV5-8 and TRBJ1-5; 8 bases align to TRBD1. V lost 4 bases and J lost 5; bases outside the gene matches: 8. CDR3 size: 15 residues. The germline gives CDR1 SGHTS, CDR2 YDEGEE. CDR3: CASSRHRGRDQPQHF. CDR3 nucleotide sequence: TGTGCCAGCAGCCGCCACAGGGGGAGGGATCAGCCCCAGCATTTT.

The chain combines TRBV9 with TRBJ2-7; the D gene is possibly TRBD2 (5 bases). Germline V CDR1 and CDR2: SGDLS, YYNGEE. There are 14 residues in the CDR3. Trimming removed 2 bases at V and 3 bases at J, with 12 bases between. For the CDR3, the DNA is TGTGCCAGCAGCGTTGGCGGGTGGGACTACGAGCAGTACTTC. As protein: CASSVGGWDYEQYF.

The chain joins TRBV6-1 to TRBJ2-3; 16 positions match TRBD2. V shed 1 base and J 9 bases; nucleotides not matched to a gene: 4. There are 16 residues in the CDR3. The germline V gene has CDR1 MNHNS and CDR2 SASEGT. In DNA, the CDR3 is TGTGCCAGCAGTGAAGGTCAGGGACTAGCGGGAGGGACGCAGTATTTT. It specifies CASSEGQGLAGGTQYF.

This CDR3 is CASTLGASQTRRGKTQYF. The CDR3 DNA is TGTGCCAGCACTCTCGGGGCTAGCCAAACTCGGAGGGGGAAGACCCAGTACTTC. The chain is built from TRBV21-1 and TRBJ2-5. TRBV21-1 is termed a pseudogene. The CDR3 is 18 amino acids.

In this sample, this clone turned up once. The V and J genes are TRBV9 and TRBJ2-3; TRBD1 agrees at 12 bases. The CDR3 extends over 16 amino acids. V shed 3 bases, J shed 5 bases, and the junction held 7 bases outside the gene matches. Per the germline V gene, CDR1 is SGDLS and CDR2 is YYNGEE. The CDR3 nucleotides read TGTGCCAGCAGCGACGGGACAGGGGGCTGGGTAGATACGCAGTATTTT. Residues: CASSDGTGGWVDTQYF.

This chain links TRBV30 with TRBJ2-1; 10 bases align to TRBD2. With V trimmed by 3 bases and J by 10 bases, 12 bases remained unmatched. Germline values: CDR1 GTSNPN, CDR2 SVGIG (reference sequence). There are 15 residues in the CDR3. Here the CDR3 DNA reads TGTGCCTGGAGGACACAGGGACTAGCGTCTGGGGAGCAGTTCTTC. This codes for CAWRTQGLASGEQFF.

The V and J genes are TRBV18 and TRBJ1-1, with a possible D match to TRBD1 (5 bases). The CDR3 is 13 amino acids. CDR1 and CDR2 from the germline V gene are KGHSH and LQKENI. Trimming removed 4 bases at V and 1 base at J, with 7 bases between. The CDR3 sequence: CASSLGQNTEAFF. The DNA for the CDR3 is TGTGCCAGCTCACTAGGACAGAACACTGAAGCTTTCTTT.

In DNA, the CDR3 is TGTGCCAGCAGCTTAGCGGTGAGGAATTCGGCCTACGAGCAGTACTTC. Its translation: CASSLAVRNSAYEQYF. The chain combines TRBV7-9 with TRBJ2-7, with unresolved D. Germline V CDR1 and CDR2: SEHNR, FQNEAQ (reference sequence). The ends were cut back, 0 bases at V and 2 bases at J, with 14 bases in the middle. The CDR3 runs to 16 residues.

The V and J genes are TRBV11-2 and TRBJ2-7; D is uncertain. This CDR3 region has 15 residues. Between the trimmed V and J ends, which lost 1 base and 2 bases, there was a span of 12 bases. Germline V CDR1 and CDR2: SGHAT, FQNNGV. CDR3 sequence: CASSLVRAQAYEQYF. For the CDR3, the DNA is TGTGCCAGCAGCTTAGTTCGGGCGCAGGCCTACGAGCAGTACTTC.

This clone was picked up a small number of times. The chain recombines TRBV4-1 with TRBJ1-1; no reliable D call. Trimming shortened V by 1 base and J by 1 base, and 7 bases separated the two germline ends. From germline, CDR1 is MGHRA and CDR2 YSYEKL. The CDR3 is 14 amino acids. Here the CDR3 reads CASSQVTGNTEAFF. The CDR3 DNA follows: TGCGCCAGCAGCCAAGTAACGGGGAACACTGAAGCTTTCTTT.

The J gene is TRBJ2-7, the V gene TRBV6-1, with D possibly TRBD1 on 5 matching bases. CDR3 length: 14 residues. V lost 6 bases and J lost 0, with 12 bases in between. The V gene's germline CDR1 is MNHNS and CDR2 SASEGT. CDR3 residues: CASRSDTPSYEQYF. DNA of the CDR3: TGTGCCAGCAGATCGGACACTCCCTCCTACGAGCAGTACTTC.

This chain connects TRBV18 to TRBJ2-1; the D gene could be TRBD1 or TRBD2 (6 bases each). V dropped 4 bases and J dropped 0 bases, with 7 bases sitting between them. The V gene's germline CDR1 is KGHSH and CDR2 LQKENI. CDR3 length: 14 residues. The DNA for the CDR3 is TGTGCCAGCTCACAGGGGGGCTCCTACAATGAGCAGTTCTTC. It is translated as CASSQGGSYNEQFF.

The V call is TRBV5-5, the J call TRBJ2-7; no firm D call. V lost 2 bases and J 1 base, leaving 19 bases between the germline ends. Germline CDR1 and CDR2: SGHKS and YYEKEE (reference sequence). The CDR3 is 17 residues long. DNA of the CDR3: TGTGCCAGCAGCTTTTCACTTGATGGTTTTGCGTCCTACGAGCAGTACTTC. This translates into CASSFSLDGFASYEQYF.